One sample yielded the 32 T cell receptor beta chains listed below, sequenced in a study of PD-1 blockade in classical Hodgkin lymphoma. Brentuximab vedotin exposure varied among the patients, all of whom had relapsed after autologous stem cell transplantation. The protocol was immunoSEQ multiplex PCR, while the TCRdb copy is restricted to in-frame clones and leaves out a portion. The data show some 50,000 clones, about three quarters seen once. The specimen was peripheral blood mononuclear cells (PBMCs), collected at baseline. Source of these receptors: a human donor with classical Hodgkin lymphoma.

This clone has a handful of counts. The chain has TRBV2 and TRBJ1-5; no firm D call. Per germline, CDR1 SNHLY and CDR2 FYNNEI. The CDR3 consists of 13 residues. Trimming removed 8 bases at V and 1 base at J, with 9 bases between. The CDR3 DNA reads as TGTGCCAGCTCGTTACCGAGCAATCAGCCCCAGCATTTT. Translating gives CASSLPSNQPQHF. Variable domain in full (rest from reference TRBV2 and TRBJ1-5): EPEVTQTPSHQVTQMGQEVILRCVPISNHLYFYWYRQILGQKVEFLVSFYNNEISEKSEIFDDQFSVERPDGSNFTLKIRSTKLEDSAMYFCASSLPSNQPQHFGDGTRLSIL.

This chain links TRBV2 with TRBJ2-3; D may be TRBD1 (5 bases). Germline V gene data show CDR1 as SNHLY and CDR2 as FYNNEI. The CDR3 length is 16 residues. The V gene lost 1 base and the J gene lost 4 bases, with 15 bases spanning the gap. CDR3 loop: CASSEVAQGMADTQYF. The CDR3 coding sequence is TGTGCCAGCAGTGAAGTGGCGCAGGGTATGGCAGATACGCAGTATTTT.

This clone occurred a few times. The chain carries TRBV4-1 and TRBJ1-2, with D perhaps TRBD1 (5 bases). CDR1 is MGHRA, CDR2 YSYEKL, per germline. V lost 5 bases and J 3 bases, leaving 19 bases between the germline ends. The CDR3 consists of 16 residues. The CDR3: CASSATPGGSYYGYTF. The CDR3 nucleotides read TGCGCCAGCAGCGCCACCCCCGGGGGTTCCTACTATGGCTACACCTTC.

The CDR3 DNA follows: TGTGCCAGCAGCCTCCGGGACGGCAAAGAAGCTTTCTTT. Protein sequence: CASSLRDGKEAFF. The chain uses TRBV7-3 and TRBJ1-1; maybe TRBD1 (5 bases). Between the trimmed V and J ends, which lost 5 bases and 8 bases, there was a span of 15 bases. This CDR3 is 13 amino acids long. CDR1 and CDR2 from the germline V gene are SGHTA and FQGTGA.

Here the CDR3 reads CASSPVAGLYQETQYF. CDR3 DNA sequence: TGTGCCAGCAGCCCCGTGGCGGGACTGTACCAAGAGACCCAGTACTTC. The V call is TRBV9, the J call TRBJ2-5; TRBD2 might be the D (6 bases). Germline CDR1 is SGDLS and CDR2 is YYNGEE. This CDR3 has 16 amino acids. V was pared by 4 bases and J by 0 bases, with 16 bases between.

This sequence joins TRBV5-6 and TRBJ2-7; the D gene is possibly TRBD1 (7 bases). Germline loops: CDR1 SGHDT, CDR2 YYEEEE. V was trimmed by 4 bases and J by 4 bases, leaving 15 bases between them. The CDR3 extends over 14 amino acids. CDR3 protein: CASSLGQEGYEQYF. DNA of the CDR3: TGTGCCAGCAGCCTCGGACAGGAGGGGTACGAGCAGTACTTC.

The CDR3 sequence is CASSMEKVWLGEQFF. The CDR3 bases are TGTGCCAGTAGTATGGAAAAAGTCTGGCTTGGTGAGCAGTTCTTC. This chain connects TRBV19 to TRBJ2-1; D call uncertain. Trimming stripped 3 bases from V and 9 bases from J, with 18 bases between. Germline V CDR1 and CDR2: LNHDA, SQIVND (reference sequence). The CDR3 sequence is 15 residues long.

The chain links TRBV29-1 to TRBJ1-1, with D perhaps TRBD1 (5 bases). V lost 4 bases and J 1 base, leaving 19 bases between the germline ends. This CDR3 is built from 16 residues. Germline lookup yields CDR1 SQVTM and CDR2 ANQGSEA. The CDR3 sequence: CSVVGWGSGGNTEAFF. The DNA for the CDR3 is TGCAGCGTTGTGGGCTGGGGATCGGGGGGGAACACTGAAGCTTTCTTT.

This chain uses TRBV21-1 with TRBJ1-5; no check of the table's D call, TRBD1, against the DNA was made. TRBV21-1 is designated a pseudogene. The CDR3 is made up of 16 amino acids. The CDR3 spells CASSTRRGISNQPQHF. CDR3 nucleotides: TGTGCCAGCAGCACAAGAAGGGGTATTAGCAATCAGCCCCAGCATTTT.

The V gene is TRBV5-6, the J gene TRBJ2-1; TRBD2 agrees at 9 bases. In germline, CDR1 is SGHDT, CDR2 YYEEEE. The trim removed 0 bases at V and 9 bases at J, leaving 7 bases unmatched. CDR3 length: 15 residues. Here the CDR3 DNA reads TGTGCCAGCAGCTTGGCGCTAGCGGGATTTTCTGAGCAGTTCTTC. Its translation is CASSLALAGFSEQFF.

CDR3 in amino acids: CASSLSLVGNEQYF. CDR3 bases: TGTGCCAGCAGCTTAAGCTTGGTTGGGAACGAGCAGTACTTC. The J gene is TRBJ2-7, the V gene TRBV7-8; no definite D call. Germline V lookup: CDR1 SGHVS, CDR2 FQNEAQ. V lost 2 bases and J 5 bases, leaving 13 bases between the germline ends. This CDR3 has 14 amino acids.

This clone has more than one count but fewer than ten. The DNA of the CDR3 is TGCGCCAGCAGCCAAGAACTAGGGACTGGATACACCGGGGAGCTGTTTTTT. Its protein is CASSQELGTGYTGELFF. This sequence joins TRBV4-1 and TRBJ2-2; a weak D match, TRBD2 (6 bases). The length of the CDR3 is 17 residues. Germline CDR1 is MGHRA and CDR2 is YSYEKL. Trimming removed 0 bases from V and 3 bases from J, with 14 bases in between.

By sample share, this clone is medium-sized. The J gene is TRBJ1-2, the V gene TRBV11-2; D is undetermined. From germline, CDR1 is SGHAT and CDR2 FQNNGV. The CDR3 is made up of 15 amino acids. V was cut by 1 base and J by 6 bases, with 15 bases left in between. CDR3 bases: TGTGCCAGCAGCTTAGTGTACGAGTCTTCGGATGGCTACACCTTC. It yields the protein CASSLVYESSDGYTF.

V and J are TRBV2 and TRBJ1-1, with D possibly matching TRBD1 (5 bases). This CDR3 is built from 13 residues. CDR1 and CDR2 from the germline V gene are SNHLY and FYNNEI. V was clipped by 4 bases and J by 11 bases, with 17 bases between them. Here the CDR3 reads CASSGIQGGWAFF. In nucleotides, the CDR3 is TGTGCCAGCAGTGGGATCCAGGGAGGGTGGGCTTTCTTT.

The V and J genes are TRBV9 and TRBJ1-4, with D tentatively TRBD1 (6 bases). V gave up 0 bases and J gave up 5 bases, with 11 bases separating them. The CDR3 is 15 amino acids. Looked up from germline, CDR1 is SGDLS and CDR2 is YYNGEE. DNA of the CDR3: TGTGCCAGCAGCGTAGGGCAGGGGACGAATGAAAAACTGTTTTTT. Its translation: CASSVGQGTNEKLFF.

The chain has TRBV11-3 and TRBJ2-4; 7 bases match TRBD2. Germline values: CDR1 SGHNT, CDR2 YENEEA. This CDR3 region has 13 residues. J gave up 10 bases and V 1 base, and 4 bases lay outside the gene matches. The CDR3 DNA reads TGTGCCAGCAGCTTAGCGACTAGCAGTATTCAGTACTTC. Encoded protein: CASSLATSSIQYF.

The CDR3 DNA follows: TGTGCCAGCAGACTTCGGACGGAAAATTACTACACCTTC. It codes for CASRLRTENYYTF. The chain recombines TRBV6-5 with TRBJ1-2; D unresolved. The V gene's germline CDR1 is MNHEY and CDR2 SVGAGI. The CDR3 runs 13 residues. The germline V and J ends were trimmed by 6 bases and 10 bases, with 18 bases remaining between them.

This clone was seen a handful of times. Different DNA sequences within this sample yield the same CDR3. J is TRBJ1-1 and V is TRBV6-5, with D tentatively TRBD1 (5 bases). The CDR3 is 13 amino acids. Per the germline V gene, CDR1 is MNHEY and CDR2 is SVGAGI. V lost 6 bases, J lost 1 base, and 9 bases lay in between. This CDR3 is CASSLTANTEAFF. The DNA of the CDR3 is TGTGCCAGCAGCCTGACAGCGAACACTGAAGCTTTCTTT.

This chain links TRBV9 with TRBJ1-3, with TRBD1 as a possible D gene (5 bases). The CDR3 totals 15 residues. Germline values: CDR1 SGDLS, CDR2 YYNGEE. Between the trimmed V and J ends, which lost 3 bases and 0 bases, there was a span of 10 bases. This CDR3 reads CASSGGTFSGNTIYF. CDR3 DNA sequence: TGTGCCAGCAGCGGGGGGACTTTCTCTGGAAACACCATATATTTT.

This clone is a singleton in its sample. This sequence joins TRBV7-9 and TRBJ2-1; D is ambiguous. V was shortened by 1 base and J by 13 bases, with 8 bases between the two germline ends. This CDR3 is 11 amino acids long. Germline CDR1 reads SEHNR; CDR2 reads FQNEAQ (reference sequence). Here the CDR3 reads CASSLEAPQFF. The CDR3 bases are TGTGCCAGCAGCTTAGAAGCACCCCAGTTCTTC.

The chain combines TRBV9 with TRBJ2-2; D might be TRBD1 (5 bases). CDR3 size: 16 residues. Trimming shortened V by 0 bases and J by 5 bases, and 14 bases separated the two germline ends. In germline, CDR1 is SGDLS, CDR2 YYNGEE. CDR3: CASSVVQGMGTGELFF. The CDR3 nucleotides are TGTGCCAGCAGCGTAGTTCAGGGTATGGGGACCGGGGAGCTGTTTTTT.

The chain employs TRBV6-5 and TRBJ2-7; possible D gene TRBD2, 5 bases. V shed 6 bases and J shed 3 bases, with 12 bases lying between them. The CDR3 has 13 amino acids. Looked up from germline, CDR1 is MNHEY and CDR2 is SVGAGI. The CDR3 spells CASRLSGGYEQYF. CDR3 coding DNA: TGTGCCAGCAGACTATCCGGAGGCTACGAGCAGTACTTC.

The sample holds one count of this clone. DNA for the CDR3: TGTGCCAGCAGCTTAGATGCGGGGAACACTGAAGCTTTCTTT. This codes for CASSLDAGNTEAFF. V is TRBV7-6 and J is TRBJ1-1; no clear D. CDR3 length equals 14 residues. V was cut by 1 base and J by 1 base, with 7 bases left in between. Germline values: CDR1 SGHVS, CDR2 FNYEAQ.

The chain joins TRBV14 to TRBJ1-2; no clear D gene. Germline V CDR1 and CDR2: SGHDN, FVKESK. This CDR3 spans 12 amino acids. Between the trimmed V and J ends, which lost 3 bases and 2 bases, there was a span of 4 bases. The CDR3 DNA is TGTGCCAGCAGCCAGCAGAACTATGGCTACACCTTC. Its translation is CASSQQNYGYTF.

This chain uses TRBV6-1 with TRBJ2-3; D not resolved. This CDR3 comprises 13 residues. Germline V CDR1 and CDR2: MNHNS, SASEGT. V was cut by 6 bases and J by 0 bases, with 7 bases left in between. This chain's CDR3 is CASRGLSTDTQYF. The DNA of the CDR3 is TGTGCCAGCAGGGGGTTGAGCACAGATACGCAGTATTTT.

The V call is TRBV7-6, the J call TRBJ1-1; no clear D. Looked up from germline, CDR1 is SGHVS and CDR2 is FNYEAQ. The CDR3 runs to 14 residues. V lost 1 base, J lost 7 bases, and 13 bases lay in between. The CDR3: CASSLVEQPLEAFF. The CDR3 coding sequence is TGTGCCAGCAGCTTAGTAGAGCAGCCACTTGAAGCTTTCTTT.

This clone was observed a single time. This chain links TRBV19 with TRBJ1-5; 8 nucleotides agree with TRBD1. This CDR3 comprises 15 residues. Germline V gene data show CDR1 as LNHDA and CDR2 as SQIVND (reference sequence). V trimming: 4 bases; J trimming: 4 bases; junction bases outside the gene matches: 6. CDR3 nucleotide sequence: TGTGCCAGTAGTACAGGGGGCACCTGGAATCAGCCCCAGCATTTT. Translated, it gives CASSTGGTWNQPQHF.

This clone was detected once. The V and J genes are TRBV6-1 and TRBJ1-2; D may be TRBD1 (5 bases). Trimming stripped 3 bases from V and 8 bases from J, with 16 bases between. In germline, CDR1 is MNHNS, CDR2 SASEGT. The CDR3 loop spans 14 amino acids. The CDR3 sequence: CASSDHGGSEGYTF. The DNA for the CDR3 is TGTGCCAGCAGTGACCATGGGGGGTCAGAAGGCTACACCTTC.

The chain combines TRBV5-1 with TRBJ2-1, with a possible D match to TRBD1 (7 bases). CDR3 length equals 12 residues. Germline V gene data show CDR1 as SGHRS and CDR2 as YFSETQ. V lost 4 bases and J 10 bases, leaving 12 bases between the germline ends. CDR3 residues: CASSAGGHEQFF. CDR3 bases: TGCGCCAGCAGCGCAGGGGGGCACGAGCAGTTCTTC.

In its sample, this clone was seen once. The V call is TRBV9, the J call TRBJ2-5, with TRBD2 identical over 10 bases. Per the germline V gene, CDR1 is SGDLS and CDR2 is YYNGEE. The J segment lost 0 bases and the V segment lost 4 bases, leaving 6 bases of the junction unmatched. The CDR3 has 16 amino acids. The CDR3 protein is CASSQIAGGYQETQYF. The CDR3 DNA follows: TGTGCCAGCAGCCAAATAGCGGGGGGCTACCAAGAGACCCAGTACTTC.

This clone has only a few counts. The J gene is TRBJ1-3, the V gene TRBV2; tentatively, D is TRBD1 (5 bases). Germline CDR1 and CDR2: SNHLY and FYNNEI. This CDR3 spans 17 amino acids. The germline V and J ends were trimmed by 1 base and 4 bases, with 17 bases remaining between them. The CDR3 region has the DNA TGTGCCAGCAGTGAAGGCCCAGGGAGGATTGTAGGAAACACCATATATTTT. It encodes CASSEGPGRIVGNTIYF.

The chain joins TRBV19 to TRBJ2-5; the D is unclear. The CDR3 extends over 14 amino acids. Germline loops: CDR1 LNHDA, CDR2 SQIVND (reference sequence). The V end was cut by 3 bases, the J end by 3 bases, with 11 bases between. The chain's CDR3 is CASSIFKGKETQYF. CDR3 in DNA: TGTGCCAGTAGTATTTTCAAGGGTAAAGAGACCCAGTACTTC.